This T cell receptor (beta chain) is from a study of cytomegalovirus exposure and HLA in healthy donors. Study-wide results and limits: Researchers reported in a later analysis that common viral pathogens appeared linked to several top clusters. The study listed approximately 160 cytomegalovirus-associated TCR beta chains.

Nobody recorded the CMV serostatus of this donor. A word on this clone: Its antigen is as yet unknown.

PCR primers comprised 60 Vbeta and 13 Jbeta primers. Sequenced by immunoSEQ multiplex PCR; TCRdb stores in-frame clones only, minus some. The sample contains around 91,000 clones, about two thirds of which appear only once. The CDR3 runs 14 residues. V lost 4 bases and J lost 7; bases outside the gene matches: 4. Germline CDR1 SGHRS, CDR2 YFSETQ. The chain carries TRBV5-1 and TRBJ2-1; 11 bases line up with TRBD1. This sequence was found in a human donor in good health. The sequenced sample was PBMCs. CDR3 nucleotides: TGCGCCAGCAGCAGCGGGACAGGGGGTAATGAGCAGTTCTTC. Encoded protein: CASSSGTGGNEQFF.